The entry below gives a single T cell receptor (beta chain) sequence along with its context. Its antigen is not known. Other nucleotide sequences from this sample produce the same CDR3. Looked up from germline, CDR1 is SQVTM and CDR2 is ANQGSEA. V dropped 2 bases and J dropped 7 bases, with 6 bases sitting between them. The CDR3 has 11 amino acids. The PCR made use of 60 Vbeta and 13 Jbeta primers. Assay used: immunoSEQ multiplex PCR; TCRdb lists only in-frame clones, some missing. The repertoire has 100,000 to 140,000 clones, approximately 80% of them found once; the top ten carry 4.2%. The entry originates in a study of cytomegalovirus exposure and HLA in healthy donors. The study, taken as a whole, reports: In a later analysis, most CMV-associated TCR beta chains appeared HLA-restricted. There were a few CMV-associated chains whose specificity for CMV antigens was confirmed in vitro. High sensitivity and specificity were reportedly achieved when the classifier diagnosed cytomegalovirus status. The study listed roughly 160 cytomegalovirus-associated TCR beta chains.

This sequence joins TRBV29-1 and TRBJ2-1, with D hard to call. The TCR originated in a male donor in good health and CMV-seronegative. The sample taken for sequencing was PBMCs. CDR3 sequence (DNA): TGCAGCGTTGAATTGAGGAATGAGCAGTTCTTC. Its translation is CSVELRNEQFF.